This T cell receptor (beta chain) was recorded in a study of blood T cells in healthy people across ages. Across the whole study: When template switching was applied, about one barcoded beta molecule was captured per two T cells.

Germline assignment: CDR1 DFQATT and CDR2 SNEGSKA (reference sequence). V was trimmed by 2 bases and J by 6 bases, leaving 25 bases between them. The CDR3 runs 17 residues. This clonotype was recorded once. Its antigen is as yet unknown. Findings and limits, study-wide: Long-lived donors carried more naive CD4+ cells and greater diversity than aged donors.

Using a J-beta primer mix together with a sample-barcoded 5' primer, a second PCR was run for about 6 to 12 cycles. All cDNA molecules were each tagged by a template-switch adaptor with 12 random nucleotides. No fewer than 3 million CDR3-containing paired-end reads came from each sample. TCRdb itself ran the 5' RACE reads through MiXCR, one entry per CDR3 protein. The sample has some 900,000 distinct CDR3 sequences, 45% to 50% seen once. The sequenced material came from blood. The rearrangement uses TRBV20-1 and TRBJ1-2, with D perhaps TRBD1 (5 bases). This TCR was sampled from a man under 40 in good health. This chain's CDR3 is CSARLTGGQSSRDGYTF. The DNA of the CDR3 is TGCAGTGCTAGACTCACAGGCGGACAAAGTTCCCGCGATGGCTACACCTTC.